The clone carrying this T cell receptor (beta chain) was detected only a few times. Trimming removed 5 bases from V and 0 bases from J; junction bases left unmatched: 3. The CDR3 has 15 residues. Germline V gene lookup returns CDR1 SNHLY and CDR2 FYNNEI. The sample belongs to a study of T cell changes during pregnancy in multiple sclerosis. Assay: immunoSEQ multiplex PCR; the TCRdb copy retains only in-frame clones and omits some. The sample comprises 70,000 to 95,000 clones, around 89% of which are singletons, and under 2.5% rests with the top ten. V is TRBV2 and J is TRBJ1-3; 8 bases line up with TRBD1. The TCR originated in a female donor with multiple sclerosis, enrolled in a pregnancy study. The sample was peripheral blood, taken before pregnancy. CDR3: CASSPGQDSGNTIYF. CDR3 bases: TGTGCCAGCAGTCCGGGACAGGACTCTGGAAACACCATATATTTT.